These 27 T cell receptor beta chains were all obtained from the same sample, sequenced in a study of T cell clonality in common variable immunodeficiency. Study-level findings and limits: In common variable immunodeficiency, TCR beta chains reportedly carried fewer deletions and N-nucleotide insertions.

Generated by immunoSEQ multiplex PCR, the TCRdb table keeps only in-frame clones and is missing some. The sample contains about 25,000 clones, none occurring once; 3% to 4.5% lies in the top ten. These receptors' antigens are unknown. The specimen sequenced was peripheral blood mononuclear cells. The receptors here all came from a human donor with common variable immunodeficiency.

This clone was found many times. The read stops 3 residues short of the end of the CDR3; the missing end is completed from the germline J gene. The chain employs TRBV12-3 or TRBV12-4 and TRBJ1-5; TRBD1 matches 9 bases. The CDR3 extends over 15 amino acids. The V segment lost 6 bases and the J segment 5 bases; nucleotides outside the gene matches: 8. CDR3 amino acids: CASRPGDRAYQPQHF. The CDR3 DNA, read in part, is TGTGCCAGCAGGCCGGGGGACAGGGCATATCAGCCC.

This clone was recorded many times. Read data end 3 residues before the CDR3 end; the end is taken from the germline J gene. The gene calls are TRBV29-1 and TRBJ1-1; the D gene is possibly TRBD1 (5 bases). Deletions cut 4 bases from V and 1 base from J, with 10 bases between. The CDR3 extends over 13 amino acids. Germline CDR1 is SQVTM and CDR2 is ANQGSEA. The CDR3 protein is CSVGGGGNTEAFF. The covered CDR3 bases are TGCAGCGTTGGGGGGGGAGGGAACACTGAA.

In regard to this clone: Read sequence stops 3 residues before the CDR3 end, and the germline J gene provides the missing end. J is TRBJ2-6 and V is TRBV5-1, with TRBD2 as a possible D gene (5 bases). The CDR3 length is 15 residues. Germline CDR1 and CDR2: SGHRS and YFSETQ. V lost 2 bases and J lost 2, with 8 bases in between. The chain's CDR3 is CASSFEGTGANVLTF. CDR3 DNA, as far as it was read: TGCGCCAGCAGCTTTGAGGGTACTGGGGCCAACGTC.

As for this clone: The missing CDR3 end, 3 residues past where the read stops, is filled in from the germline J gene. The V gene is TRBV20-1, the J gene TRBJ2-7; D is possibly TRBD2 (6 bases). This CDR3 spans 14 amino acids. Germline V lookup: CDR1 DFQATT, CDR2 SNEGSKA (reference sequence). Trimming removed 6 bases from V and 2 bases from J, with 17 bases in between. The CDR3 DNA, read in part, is TGCAGTGCCTCACCCACGGGGAGGACCTACGAG. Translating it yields CSASPTGRTYE. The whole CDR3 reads CSASPTGRTYEQYF.

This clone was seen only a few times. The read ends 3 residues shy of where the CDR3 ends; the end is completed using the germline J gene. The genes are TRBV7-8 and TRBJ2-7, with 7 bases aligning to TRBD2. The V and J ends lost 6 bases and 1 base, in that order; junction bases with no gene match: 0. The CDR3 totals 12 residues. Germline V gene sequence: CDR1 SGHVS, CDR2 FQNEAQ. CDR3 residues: CASRGGSYEQYF. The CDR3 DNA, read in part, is TGTGCCAGCAGGGGGGGGTCCTACGAG.

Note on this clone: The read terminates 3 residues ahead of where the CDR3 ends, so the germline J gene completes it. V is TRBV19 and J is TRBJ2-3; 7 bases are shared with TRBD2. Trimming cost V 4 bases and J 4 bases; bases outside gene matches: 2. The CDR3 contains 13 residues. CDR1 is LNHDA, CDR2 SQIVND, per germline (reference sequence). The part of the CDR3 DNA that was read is TGTGCCAGTAGTAGACTAGCCCCAGATACG. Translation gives CASSRLAPDT. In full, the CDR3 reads CASSRLAPDTQYF.

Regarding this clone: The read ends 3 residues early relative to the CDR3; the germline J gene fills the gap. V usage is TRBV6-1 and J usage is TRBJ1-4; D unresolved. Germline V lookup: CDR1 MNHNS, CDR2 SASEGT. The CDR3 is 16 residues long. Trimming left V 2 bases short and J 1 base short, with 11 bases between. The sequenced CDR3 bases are TGTGCCAGCAGTGAAAGGCAACCTGGAACTAATGAAAAA. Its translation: CASSERQPGTNEK. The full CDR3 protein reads CASSERQPGTNEKLFF.

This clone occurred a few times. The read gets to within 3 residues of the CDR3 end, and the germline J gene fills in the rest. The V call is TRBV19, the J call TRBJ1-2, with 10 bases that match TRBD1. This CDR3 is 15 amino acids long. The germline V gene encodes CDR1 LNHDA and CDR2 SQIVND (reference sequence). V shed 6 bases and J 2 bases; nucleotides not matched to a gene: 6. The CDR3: CASRIPGQGNYGYTF. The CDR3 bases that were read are TGTGCCAGTAGAATACCGGGACAGGGGAACTATGGC.

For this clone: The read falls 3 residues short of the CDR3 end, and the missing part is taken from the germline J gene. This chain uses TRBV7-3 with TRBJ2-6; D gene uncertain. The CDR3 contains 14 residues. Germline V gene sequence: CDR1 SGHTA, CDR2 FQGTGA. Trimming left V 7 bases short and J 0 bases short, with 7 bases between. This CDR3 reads CASKSSSGANVLTF. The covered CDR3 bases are TGTGCCAGCAAGTCTAGCTCTGGGGCCAACGTC.

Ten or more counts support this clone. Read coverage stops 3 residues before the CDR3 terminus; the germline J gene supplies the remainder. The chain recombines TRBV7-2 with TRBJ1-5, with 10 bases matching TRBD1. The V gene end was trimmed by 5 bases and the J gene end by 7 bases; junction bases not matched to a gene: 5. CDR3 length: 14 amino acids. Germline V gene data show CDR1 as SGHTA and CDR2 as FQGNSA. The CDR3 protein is CASSLTGGWQPQHF. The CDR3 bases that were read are TGTGCCAGCAGCCTGACAGGGGGCTGGCAGCCC.

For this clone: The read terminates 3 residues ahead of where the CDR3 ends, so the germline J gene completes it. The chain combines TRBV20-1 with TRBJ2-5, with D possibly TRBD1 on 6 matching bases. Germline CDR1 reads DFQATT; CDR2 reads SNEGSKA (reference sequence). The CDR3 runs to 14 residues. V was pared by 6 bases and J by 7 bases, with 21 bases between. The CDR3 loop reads CSANLQGSGRTQYF. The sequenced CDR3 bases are TGCAGTGCGAACCTACAGGGAAGCGGAAGGACC.

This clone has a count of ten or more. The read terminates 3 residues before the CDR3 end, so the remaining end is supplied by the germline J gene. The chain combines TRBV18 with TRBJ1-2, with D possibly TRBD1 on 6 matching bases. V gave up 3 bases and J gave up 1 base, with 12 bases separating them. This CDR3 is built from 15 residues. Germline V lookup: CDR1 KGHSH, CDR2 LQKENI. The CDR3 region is CASSPGTTSNYGYTF. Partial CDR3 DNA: TGTGCCAGCTCACCGGGGACAACTAGTAACTATGGC. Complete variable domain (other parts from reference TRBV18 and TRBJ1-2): NAGVMQNPRHLVRRRGQEARLRCSPMKGHSHVYWYRQLPEEGLKFMVYLQKENIIDESGMPKERFSAEFPKEGPSILRIQQVVRGDSAAYFCASSPGTTSNYGYTFGSGTRLTVV.

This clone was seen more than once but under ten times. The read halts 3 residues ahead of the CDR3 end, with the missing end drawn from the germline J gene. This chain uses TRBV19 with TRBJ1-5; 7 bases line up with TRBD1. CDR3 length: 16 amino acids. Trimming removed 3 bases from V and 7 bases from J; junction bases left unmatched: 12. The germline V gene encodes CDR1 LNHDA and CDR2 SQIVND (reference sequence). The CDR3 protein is CASSIGGRGNGQPQHF. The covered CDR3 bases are TGTGCCAGTAGTATTGGGGGCAGGGGGAATGGCCAGCCC.

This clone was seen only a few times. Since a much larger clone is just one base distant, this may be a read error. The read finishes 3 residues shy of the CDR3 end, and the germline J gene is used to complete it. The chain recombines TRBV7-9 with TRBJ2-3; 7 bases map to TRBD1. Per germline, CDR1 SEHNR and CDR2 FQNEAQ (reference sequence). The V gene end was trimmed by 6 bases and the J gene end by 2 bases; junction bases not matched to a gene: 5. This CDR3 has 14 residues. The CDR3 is CASSRQGATDTQYF. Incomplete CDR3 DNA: TGTGCCAGCAGTAGACAGGGTGCCACAGATACG.

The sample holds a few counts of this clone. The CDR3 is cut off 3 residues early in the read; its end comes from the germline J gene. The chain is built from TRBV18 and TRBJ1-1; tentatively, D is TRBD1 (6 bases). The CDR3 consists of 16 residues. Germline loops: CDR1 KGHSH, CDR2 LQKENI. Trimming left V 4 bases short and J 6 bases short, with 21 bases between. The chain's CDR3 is CASSRRQAMESAEAFF. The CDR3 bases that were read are TGTGCCAGCTCACGGCGACAGGCCATGGAATCAGCTGAA.

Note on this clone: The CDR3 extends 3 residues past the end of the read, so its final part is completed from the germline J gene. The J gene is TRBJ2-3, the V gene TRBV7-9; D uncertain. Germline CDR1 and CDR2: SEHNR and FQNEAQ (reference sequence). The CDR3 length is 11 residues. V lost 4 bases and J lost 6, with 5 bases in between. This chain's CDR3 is CASSSRDTQYF. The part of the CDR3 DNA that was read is TGTGCCAGCAGCTCCCGGGATACG.

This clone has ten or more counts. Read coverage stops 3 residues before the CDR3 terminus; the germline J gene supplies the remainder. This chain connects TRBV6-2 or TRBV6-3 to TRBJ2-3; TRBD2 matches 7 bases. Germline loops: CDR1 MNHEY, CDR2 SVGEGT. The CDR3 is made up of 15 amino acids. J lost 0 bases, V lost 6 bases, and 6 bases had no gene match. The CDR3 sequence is CASSLLGGSTDTQYF. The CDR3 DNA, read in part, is TGTGCCAGCAGCCTCCTGGGGGGGAGCACAGATACG.

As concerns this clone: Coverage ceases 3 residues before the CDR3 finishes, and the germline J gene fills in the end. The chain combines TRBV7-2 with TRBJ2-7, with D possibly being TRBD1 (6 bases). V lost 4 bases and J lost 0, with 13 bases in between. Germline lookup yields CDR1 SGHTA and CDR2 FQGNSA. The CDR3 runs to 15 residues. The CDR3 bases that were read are TGTGCCAGCAGCTCAACCCGACAGGCCTCCTACGAG. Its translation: CASSSTRQASYE. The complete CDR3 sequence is CASSSTRQASYEQYF.

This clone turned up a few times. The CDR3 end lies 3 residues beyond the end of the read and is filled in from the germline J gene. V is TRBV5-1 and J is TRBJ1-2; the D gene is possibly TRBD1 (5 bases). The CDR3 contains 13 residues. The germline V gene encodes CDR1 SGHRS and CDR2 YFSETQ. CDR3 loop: CASSLAGTRGYTF. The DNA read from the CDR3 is TGCGCCAGCAGCTTGGCAGGGACTCGGGGC.

The part of the CDR3 DNA that was read is TGTGCCAGCAACCCTACGGCGCGGGTTAGCAATCAGCCC. Protein: CASNPTARVSNQP. Given in full, the CDR3 is CASNPTARVSNQPQHF. V usage is TRBV2 and J usage is TRBJ1-5, with unresolved D. From the germline J gene comes the end of the CDR3, since the read stops 3 residues before it. The CDR3 extends over 16 amino acids. In germline, CDR1 is SNHLY, CDR2 FYNNEI. Trimming took 7 bases from V and 0 from J, leaving 16 bases between them. Combining the CDR3 with reference TRBV2 and TRBJ1-5 gives the whole variable domain EPEVTQTPSHQVTQMGQEVILRCVPISNHLYFYWYRQILGQKVEFLVSFYNNEISEKSEIFDDQFSVERPDGSNFTLKIRSTKLEDSAMYFCASNPTARVSNQPQHFGDGTRLSIL.

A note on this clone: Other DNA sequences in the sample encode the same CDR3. Partial CDR3 DNA: TGTGCCAGCAACCGACGGGACAGGGCTAATGAG. As protein: CASNRRDRANE. The whole CDR3 protein is CASNRRDRANEQFF. The J gene is TRBJ2-1, the V gene TRBV7-9; 9 bases map to TRBD1. The CDR3 end falls 3 residues outside the read, so it is completed with the germline J gene. J was trimmed by 7 bases and V by 7 bases; bases with no gene match: 8. This CDR3 comprises 14 residues. Germline CDR1 is SEHNR and CDR2 is FQNEAQ (reference sequence).

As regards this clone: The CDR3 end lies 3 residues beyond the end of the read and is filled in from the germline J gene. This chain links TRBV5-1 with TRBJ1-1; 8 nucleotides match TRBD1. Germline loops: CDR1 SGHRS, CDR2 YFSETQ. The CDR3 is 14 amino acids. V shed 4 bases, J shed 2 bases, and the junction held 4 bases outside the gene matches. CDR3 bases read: TGCGCCAGCAGCCCAGACAGGGGAAACACTGAA. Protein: CASSPDRGNTE. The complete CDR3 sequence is CASSPDRGNTEAFF.

The CDR3 bases that were read are TGTGCCAGCAGCTTAACAGGGTTGAATAATTCACCC. Its protein is CASSLTGLNNSP. The whole CDR3 sequence is CASSLTGLNNSPLHF. J is TRBJ1-6 and V is TRBV7-9, with a weak D call TRBD1 (6 bases). The read falls 3 residues short of the CDR3 end, and the missing part is taken from the germline J gene. This CDR3 is built from 15 residues. Germline V gene data show CDR1 as SEHNR and CDR2 as FQNEAQ (reference sequence). V was cut by 2 bases and J by 5 bases, with 10 bases left in between.

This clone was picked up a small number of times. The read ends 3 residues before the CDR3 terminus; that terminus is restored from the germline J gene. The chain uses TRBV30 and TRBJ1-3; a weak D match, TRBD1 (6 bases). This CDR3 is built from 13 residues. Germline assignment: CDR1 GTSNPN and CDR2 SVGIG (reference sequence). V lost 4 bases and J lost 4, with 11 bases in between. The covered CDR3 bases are TGTGCCTGGACAGGGGTGCCCGGAAACACC. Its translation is CAWTGVPGNT. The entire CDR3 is CAWTGVPGNTIYF.

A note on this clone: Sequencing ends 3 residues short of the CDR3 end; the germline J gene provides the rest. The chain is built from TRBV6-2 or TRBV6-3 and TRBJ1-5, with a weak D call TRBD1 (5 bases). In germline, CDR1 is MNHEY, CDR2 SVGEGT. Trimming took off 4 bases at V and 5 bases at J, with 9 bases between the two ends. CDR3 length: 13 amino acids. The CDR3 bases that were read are TGTGCCAGCAGTTCGGACACCCATCAGCCC. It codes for CASSSDTHQP. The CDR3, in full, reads CASSSDTHQPQHF.

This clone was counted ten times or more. CDR3 DNA (partial): TGCAGTGCTAGCAGGGAGTCA. Translation gives CSASRES. The entire CDR3 protein is CSASRESAFF. The chain joins TRBV20-1 to TRBJ1-1, with D perhaps TRBD1 (5 bases). The DNA ends 3 residues before the CDR3 does, and the rest of the CDR3 is filled in from the germline J gene. This CDR3 spans 10 amino acids. Germline lookup yields CDR1 DFQATT and CDR2 SNEGSKA (reference sequence).

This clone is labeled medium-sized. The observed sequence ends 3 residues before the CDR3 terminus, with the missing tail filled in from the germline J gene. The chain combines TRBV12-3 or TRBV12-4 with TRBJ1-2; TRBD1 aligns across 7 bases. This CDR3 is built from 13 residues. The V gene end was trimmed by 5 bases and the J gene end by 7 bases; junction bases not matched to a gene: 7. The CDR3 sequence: CASSPRQGSGYTF. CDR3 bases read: TGTGCCAGCAGTCCCCGACAGGGTAGTGGC.